Presented here are 8 T cell receptor beta chains from one specimen sequenced in a study of shared T cell receptors in the human thymus. Assay: immunoSEQ multiplex PCR; the TCRdb copy retains only in-frame clones and omits some. This sample yields about 400,000 clones, of which 85% to 95% are seen a single time; approximately 0.02% belongs to the top ten. The sequenced material came from thymocytes. These receptors were taken from a human donor.

J is TRBJ2-1 and V is TRBV27, with 7 bases identical to TRBD1. Trimming took 6 bases from V and 0 from J; bases not matched to a gene: 5. This CDR3 comprises 15 residues. Germline loops: CDR1 MNHEY, CDR2 SMNVEV (reference sequence). In DNA form, the CDR3 reads TGTGCCAGCAGACCAACAGGGGTCTCCTACAATGAGCAGTTCTTC. It encodes CASRPTGVSYNEQFF.

The chain uses TRBV7-9 and TRBJ1-2, with no clear D. This CDR3 contains 13 residues. CDR1 SEHNR and CDR2 FQNEAQ come from the germline V gene (reference sequence). Deletions cut 1 base from V and 4 bases from J, with 7 bases between. CDR3 bases: TGTGCCAGCAGCTTAGAAGTGGGCTATGGCTACACCTTC. Amino acids: CASSLEVGYGYTF.

J is TRBJ2-7 and V is TRBV6-1; no clear D. V lost 6 bases to trimming and J lost 5 bases, with 20 bases between them. CDR1 MNHNS and CDR2 SASEGT come from the germline V gene. This CDR3 has 15 amino acids. Here the CDR3 reads CASRPDPSGLDEQYF. The CDR3 DNA reads as TGTGCCAGCAGACCCGACCCCTCCGGGCTAGACGAGCAGTACTTC.

The V gene is TRBV5-4, the J gene TRBJ2-1; TRBD2 aligns across 8 bases. After removal of 0 bases from V and 4 bases from J, the junction contained 6 bases not matched to a gene. CDR1 SGHNT and CDR2 YYREEE come from the germline V gene (reference sequence). The CDR3 sequence is 16 residues long. CDR3 residues: CASSLAGTSQYNEQFF. CDR3 bases: TGTGCCAGCAGCTTGGCGGGGACTAGTCAGTACAATGAGCAGTTCTTC.

As concerns this clone: At the DNA level, this CDR3 is encoded by other sequences in the same sample as well. The CDR3 spells CASSLGGEQFF. The CDR3 nucleotides read TGCGCCAGCAGCTTGGGCGGAGAGCAGTTCTTC. The gene calls are TRBV5-1 and TRBJ2-1; D is ambiguous. The V end was cut by 0 bases, the J end by 10 bases, with 5 bases between. CDR1 and CDR2 from the germline V gene are SGHRS and YFSETQ. The CDR3 consists of 11 residues.

This chain uses TRBV19 with TRBJ1-2; D might be TRBD1 (5 bases). The germline CDR1 and CDR2 sequences are LNHDA and SQIVND (reference sequence). V lost 4 bases, J lost 1 base, and 16 bases lay in between. This CDR3 spans 16 amino acids. CDR3 loop: CASSTSGDPYNYGYTF. The CDR3 DNA follows: TGTGCCAGTAGTACATCGGGGGACCCCTATAACTATGGCTACACCTTC.

The gene calls are TRBV4-3 and TRBJ2-7; 8 nucleotides align to TRBD1. The CDR3 is 14 residues long. V dropped 4 bases and J dropped 3; count of bases not matched to a gene: 5. The germline V gene encodes CDR1 LGHNA and CDR2 YSLEER. The CDR3 region is CASSLRDRSYEQYF. In DNA form, the CDR3 reads TGCGCCAGCAGCCTCCGGGACAGGAGCTACGAGCAGTACTTC.

The chain links TRBV7-8 to TRBJ2-7; D uncertain. The ends were cut back, 5 bases at V and 0 bases at J, with 14 bases in the middle. Germline-derived CDR1 and CDR2 are SGHVS and FQNEAQ. This CDR3 has 15 amino acids. CDR3 nucleotide sequence: TGTGCCAGCAGCCCCCGACCGGTAAACTCCTACGAGCAGTACTTC. Its translation is CASSPRPVNSYEQYF.